This T cell receptor beta chain was captured by sequencing in a study of blood T cell repertoires in COVID-19. Study overall: Spain, Italy and the United States supplied samples that represented acute and convalescent COVID-19.

TCRdb's table, derived via immunoSEQ multiplex PCR, lists solely in-frame clones and lacks some. The sample includes hundreds of thousands of clones, nearly 90% of them seen just once. The CDR3 loop spans 15 amino acids. Germline loops: CDR1 SGHKS, CDR2 YYEKEE (reference sequence). V shed 3 bases and J 2 bases; nucleotides not matched to a gene: 3. The source is a woman aged 18-30 years who had recovered from COVID-19. The sequencing input was peripheral blood. The chain uses TRBV5-5 and TRBJ1-2; TRBD1 matches at 11 bases. This CDR3 reads CASSSGTGGNYGYTF. The CDR3 nucleotides are TGTGCCAGCAGCTCTGGGACAGGGGGAAACTATGGCTACACCTTC.